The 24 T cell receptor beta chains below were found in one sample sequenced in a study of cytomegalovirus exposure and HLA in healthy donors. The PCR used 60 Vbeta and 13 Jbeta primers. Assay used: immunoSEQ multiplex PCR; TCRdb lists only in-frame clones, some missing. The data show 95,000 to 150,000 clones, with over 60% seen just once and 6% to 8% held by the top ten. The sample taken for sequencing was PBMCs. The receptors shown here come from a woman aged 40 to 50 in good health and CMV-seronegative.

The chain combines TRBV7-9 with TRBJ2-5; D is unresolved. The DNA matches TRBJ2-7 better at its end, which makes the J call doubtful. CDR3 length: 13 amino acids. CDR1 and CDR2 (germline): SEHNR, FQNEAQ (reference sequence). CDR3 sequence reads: CASSSQNPYEQYF. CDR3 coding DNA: TGTGCCAGCAGCTCCCAAAACCCCTACGAGCAGTACTTC.

The CDR3 DNA sequence: TGTGCCAGCATAGCCCGGTGGAGGGAGTCATCAGATACGCAGTATTTT. As protein: CASIARWRESSDTQYF. This chain uses TRBV2 with TRBJ2-3, with D perhaps matching TRBD2 (6 bases). The CDR3 totals 16 residues. The germline V gene has CDR1 SNHLY and CDR2 FYNNEI. Trimming removed 7 bases at V and 4 bases at J, with 21 bases between.

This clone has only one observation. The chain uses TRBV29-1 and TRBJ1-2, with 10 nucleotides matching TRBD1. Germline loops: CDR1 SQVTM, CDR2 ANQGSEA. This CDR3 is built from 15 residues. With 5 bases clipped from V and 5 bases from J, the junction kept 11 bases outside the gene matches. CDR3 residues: CSVTSKWTGGYGYTF. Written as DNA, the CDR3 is TGCAGCGTTACCTCTAAGTGGACAGGGGGGTATGGCTACACCTTC. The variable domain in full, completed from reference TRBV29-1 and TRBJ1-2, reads SAVISQKPSRDICQRGTSLTIQCQVDSQVTMMFWYRQQPGQSLTLIATANQGSEATYESGFVIDKFPISRPNLTFSTLTVSNMSPEDSSIYLCSVTSKWTGGYGYTFGSGTRLTVV.

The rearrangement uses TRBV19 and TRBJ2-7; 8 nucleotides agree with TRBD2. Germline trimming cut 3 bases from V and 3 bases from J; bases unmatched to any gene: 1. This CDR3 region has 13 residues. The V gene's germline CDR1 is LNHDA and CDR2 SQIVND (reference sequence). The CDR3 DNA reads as TGTGCCAGTAGTATTAGCGGGGACTACGAGCAGTACTTC. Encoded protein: CASSISGDYEQYF.

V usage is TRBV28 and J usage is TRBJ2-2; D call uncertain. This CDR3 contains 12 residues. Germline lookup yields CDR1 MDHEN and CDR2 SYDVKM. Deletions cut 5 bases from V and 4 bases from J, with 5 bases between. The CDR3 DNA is TGTGCCAGCAGTCTCCTCACCGGGGAGCTGTTTTTT. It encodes CASSLLTGELFF.

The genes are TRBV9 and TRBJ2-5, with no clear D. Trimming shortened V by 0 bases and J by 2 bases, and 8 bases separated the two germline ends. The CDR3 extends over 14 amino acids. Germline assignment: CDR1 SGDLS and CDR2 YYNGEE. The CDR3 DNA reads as TGTGCCAGCAGCGTAGGCGTGGTGCAAGAGACCCAGTACTTC. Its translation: CASSVGVVQETQYF.

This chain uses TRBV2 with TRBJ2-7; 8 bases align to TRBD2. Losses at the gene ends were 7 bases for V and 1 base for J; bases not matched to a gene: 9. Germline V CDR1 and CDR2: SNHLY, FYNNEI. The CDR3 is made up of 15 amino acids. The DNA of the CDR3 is TGTGCCAGCATATTTGGGTTAGCGGGATCCTACGAGCAGTACTTC. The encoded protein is CASIFGLAGSYEQYF.

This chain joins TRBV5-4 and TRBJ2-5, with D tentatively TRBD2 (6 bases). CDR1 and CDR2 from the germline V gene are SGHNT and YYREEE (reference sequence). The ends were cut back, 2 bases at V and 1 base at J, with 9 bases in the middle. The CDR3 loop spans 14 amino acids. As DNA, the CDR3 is TGTGCCAGCAGCTTCCTGGGGGGCCAAGAGACCCAGTACTTC. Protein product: CASSFLGGQETQYF.

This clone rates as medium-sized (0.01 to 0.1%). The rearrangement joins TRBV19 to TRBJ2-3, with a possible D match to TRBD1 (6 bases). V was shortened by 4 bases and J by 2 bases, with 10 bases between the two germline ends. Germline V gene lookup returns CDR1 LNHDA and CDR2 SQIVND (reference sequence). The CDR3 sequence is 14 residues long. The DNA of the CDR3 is TGTGCCAGTAGTACCGGGACATACACAGATACGCAGTATTTT. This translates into CASSTGTYTDTQYF.

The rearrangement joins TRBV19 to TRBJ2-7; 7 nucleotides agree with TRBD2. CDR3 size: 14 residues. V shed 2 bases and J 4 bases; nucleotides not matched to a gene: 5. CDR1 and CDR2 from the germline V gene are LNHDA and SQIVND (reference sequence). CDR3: CASSISGRRYEQYF. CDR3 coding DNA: TGTGCCAGTAGTATATCCGGGAGGCGGTACGAGCAGTACTTC.

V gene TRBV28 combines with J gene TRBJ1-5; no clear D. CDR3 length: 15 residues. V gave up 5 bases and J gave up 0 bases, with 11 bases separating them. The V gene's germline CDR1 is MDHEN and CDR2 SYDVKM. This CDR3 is CASSPGGLSNQPQHF. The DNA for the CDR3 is TGTGCCAGCAGTCCTGGAGGACTTAGCAATCAGCCCCAGCATTTT. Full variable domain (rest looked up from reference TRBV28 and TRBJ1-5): DVKVTQSSRYLVKRTGEKVFLECVQDMDHENMFWYRQDPGLGLRLIYFSYDVKMKEKGDIPEGYSVSREKKERFSLILESASTNQTSMYLCASSPGGLSNQPQHFGDGTRLSIL.

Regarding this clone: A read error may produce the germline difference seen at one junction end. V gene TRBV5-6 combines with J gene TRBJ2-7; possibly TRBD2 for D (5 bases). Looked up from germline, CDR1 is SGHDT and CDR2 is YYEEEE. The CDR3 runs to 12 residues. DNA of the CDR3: TGTGCCAGCAGCTGGAACCCGGGCCCTGGGGAGTTC. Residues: CASSWNPGPGEF.

CDR3 loop: CASSPGRTYEQYF. For the CDR3, the DNA is TGCGCCAGCAGCCCAGGGCGGACCTACGAGCAGTACTTC. This rearrangement joins TRBV4-1 to TRBJ2-7; a possible D gene is TRBD1 (5 bases). There are 13 residues in the CDR3. The germline V gene has CDR1 MGHRA and CDR2 YSYEKL. V lost 4 bases, J lost 2 bases, and 9 bases lay in between.

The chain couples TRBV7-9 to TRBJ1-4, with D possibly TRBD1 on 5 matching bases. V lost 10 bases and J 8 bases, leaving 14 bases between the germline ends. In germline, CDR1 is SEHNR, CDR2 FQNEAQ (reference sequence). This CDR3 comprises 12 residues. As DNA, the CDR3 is TGTGCCACCCCAGGGTTTGAGGAAAAACTGTTTTTT. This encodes CATPGFEEKLFF.

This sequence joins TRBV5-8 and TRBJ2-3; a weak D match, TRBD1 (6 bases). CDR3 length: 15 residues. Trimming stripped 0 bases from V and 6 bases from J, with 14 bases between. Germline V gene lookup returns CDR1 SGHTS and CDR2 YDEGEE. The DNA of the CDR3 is TGTGCCAGCAGCTTGGGGCGAGTAACAGGGGATACGCAGTATTTT. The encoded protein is CASSLGRVTGDTQYF. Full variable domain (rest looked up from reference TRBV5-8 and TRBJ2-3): EAGVTQSPTHLIKTRGQQATLRCSPISGHTSVYWYQQALGLGLQFLLWYDEGEERNRGNFPPRFSGRQFPNYSSELNVNALELEDSALYLCASSLGRVTGDTQYFGPGTRLTVL.

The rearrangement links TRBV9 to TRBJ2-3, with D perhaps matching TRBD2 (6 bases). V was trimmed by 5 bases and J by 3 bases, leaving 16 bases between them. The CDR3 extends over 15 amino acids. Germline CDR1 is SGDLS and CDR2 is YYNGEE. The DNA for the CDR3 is TGTGCCAGCAGGTACGCAGTTGGGAGGACAGATACGCAGTATTTT. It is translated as CASRYAVGRTDTQYF.

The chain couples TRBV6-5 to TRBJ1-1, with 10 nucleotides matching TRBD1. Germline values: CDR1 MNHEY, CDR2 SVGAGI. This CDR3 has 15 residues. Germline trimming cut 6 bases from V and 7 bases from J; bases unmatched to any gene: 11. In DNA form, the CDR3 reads TGTGCCAGCAGCTACGGGGGACAGGGGATTTATGAAGCTTTCTTT. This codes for CASSYGGQGIYEAFF.

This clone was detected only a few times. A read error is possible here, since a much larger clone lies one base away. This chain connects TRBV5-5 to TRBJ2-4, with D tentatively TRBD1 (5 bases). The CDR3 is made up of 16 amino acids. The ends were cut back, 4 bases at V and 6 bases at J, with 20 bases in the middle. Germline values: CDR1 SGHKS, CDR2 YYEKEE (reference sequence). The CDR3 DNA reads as TGTGCCAGCAGCCAAGATCAGGGCGGTTGGGGAAACATTCAGTACTTC. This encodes CASSQDQGGWGNIQYF.

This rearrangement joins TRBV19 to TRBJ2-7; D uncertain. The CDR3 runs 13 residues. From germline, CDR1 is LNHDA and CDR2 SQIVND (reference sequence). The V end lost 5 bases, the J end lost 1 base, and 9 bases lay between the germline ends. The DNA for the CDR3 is TGTGCCAGTAGTGGTGACTTGTCCTACGAGCAGTACTTC. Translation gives CASSGDLSYEQYF. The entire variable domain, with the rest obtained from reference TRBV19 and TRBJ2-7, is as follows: DGGITQSPKYLFRKEGQNVTLSCEQNLNHDAMYWYRQDPGQGLRLIYYSQIVNDFQKGDIAEGYSVSREKKESFPLTVTSAQKNPTAFYLCASSGDLSYEQYFGPGTRLTVT.

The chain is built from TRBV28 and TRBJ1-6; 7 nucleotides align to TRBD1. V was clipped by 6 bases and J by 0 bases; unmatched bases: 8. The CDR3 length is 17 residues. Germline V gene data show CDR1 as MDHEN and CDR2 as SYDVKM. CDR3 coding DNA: TGTGCCAGCAGCCGAATACAGGGGAGCTCCTATAATTCACCCCTCCACTTT. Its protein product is CASSRIQGSSYNSPLHF.

The CDR3 here is CASSLAFTDTQYF. In nucleotides, the CDR3 is TGTGCCAGCAGCTTGGCCTTTACAGATACGCAGTATTTT. The chain links TRBV5-6 to TRBJ2-3; D is unresolved. The CDR3 length is 13 residues. CDR1 is SGHDT, CDR2 YYEEEE, per germline. With 0 bases removed from V and 3 bases from J, the gap between germline ends came to 5 bases.

CDR3 protein: CASSTPSGRAFEQFF. Written as DNA, the CDR3 is TGTGCCAGCAGTACCCCTAGCGGGAGGGCCTTTGAGCAGTTCTTC. J is TRBJ2-1 and V is TRBV28; TRBD2 matches 12 bases. The CDR3 spans 15 residues. V lost 5 bases, J lost 9 bases, and 8 bases stayed unmatched. Germline V gene sequence: CDR1 MDHEN, CDR2 SYDVKM. Variable domain in full (rest from reference TRBV28 and TRBJ2-1): DVKVTQSSRYLVKRTGEKVFLECVQDMDHENMFWYRQDPGLGLRLIYFSYDVKMKEKGDIPEGYSVSREKKERFSLILESASTNQTSMYLCASSTPSGRAFEQFFGPGTRLTVL.

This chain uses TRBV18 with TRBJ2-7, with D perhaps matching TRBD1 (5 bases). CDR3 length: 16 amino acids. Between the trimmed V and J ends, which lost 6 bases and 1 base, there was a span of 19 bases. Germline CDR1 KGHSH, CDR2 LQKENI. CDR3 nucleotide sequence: TGTGCCAGCTCTCCAGACTGGGGCGACTTATCCTACGAGCAGTACTTC. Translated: CASSPDWGDLSYEQYF.

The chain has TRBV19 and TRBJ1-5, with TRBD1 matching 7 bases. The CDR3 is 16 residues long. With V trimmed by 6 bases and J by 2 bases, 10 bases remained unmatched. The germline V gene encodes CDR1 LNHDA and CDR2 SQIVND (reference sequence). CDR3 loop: CASSDRGRYGNQPQHF. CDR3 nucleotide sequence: TGTGCCAGTAGCGATAGGGGGCGATATGGCAATCAGCCCCAGCATTTT.